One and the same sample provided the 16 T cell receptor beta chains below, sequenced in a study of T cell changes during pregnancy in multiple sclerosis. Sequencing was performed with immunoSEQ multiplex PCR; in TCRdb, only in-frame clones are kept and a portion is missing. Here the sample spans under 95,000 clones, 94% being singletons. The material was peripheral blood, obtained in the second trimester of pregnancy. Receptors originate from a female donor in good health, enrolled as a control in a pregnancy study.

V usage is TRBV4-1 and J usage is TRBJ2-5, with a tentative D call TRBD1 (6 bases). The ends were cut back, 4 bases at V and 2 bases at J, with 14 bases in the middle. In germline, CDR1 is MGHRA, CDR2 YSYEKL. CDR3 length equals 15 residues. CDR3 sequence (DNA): TGCGCCAGCAGCCGAGACCGGGACACTCAAGAGACCCAGTACTTC. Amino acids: CASSRDRDTQETQYF.

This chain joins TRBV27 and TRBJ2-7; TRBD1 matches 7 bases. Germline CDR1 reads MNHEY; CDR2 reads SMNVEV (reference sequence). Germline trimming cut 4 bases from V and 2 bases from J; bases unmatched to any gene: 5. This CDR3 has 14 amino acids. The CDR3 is CASSSRDSTYEQYF. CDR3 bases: TGTGCCAGCAGTTCACGGGACAGCACCTACGAGCAGTACTTC.

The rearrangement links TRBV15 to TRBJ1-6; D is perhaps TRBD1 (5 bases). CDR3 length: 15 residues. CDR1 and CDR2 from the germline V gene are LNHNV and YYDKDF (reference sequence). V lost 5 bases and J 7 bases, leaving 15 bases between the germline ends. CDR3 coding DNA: TGTGCCACCAGCCACCCGGGACTGAGCAATTCACCCCTCCACTTT. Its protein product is CATSHPGLSNSPLHF. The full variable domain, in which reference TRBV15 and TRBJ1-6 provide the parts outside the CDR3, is DAMVIQNPRYQVTQFGKPVTLSCSQTLNHNVMYWYQQKSSQAPKLLFHYYDKDFNNEADTPDNFQSRRPNTSFCFLDIRSPGLGDTAMYLCATSHPGLSNSPLHFGNGTRLTVT.

The CDR3 DNA reads TGTGCCAGCAGCCAAGTGGGGCGGGAGCGAAATGAGCAGTTCTTC. Protein product: CASSQVGRERNEQFF. The chain has TRBV4-2 and TRBJ2-1; TRBD2 matches 7 bases. Germline CDR1 LGHNA, CDR2 YNFKEQ. V gave up 1 base and J gave up 7 bases; unmatched junction bases: 7. This CDR3 has 15 residues.

Written as DNA, the CDR3 is TGCGCCGGAATGCGGACTAGCGGGAGTAGCTACGAGCAGTACTTC. Translation gives CAGMRTSGSSYEQYF. The chain has TRBV10-2 and TRBJ2-7, with 13 nucleotides matching TRBD2. The length of the CDR3 is 15 residues. With 11 bases clipped from V and 3 bases from J, the junction kept 10 bases outside the gene matches. The germline gives CDR1 WSHSY, CDR2 SAAADI.

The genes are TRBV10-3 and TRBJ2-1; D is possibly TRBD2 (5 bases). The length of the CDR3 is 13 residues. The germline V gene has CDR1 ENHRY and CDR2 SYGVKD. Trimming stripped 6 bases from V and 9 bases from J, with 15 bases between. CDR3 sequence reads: CAISFSELSEQFF. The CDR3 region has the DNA TGTGCCATCAGCTTTAGCGAACTAAGTGAGCAGTTCTTC.

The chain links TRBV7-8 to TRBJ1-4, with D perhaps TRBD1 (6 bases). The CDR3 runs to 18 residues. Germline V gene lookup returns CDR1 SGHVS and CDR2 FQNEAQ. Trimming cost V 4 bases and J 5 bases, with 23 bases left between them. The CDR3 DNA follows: TGTGCCAGCAGCTCCGGGAGGGGGGCGGAGTTAAAGAATGAAAAACTGTTTTTT. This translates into CASSSGRGAELKNEKLFF.

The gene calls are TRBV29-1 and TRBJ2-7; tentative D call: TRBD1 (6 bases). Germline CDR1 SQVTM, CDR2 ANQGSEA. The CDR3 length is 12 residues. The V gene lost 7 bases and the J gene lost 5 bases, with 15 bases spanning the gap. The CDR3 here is CSATGVLDEQYF. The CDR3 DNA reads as TGCAGCGCGACAGGTGTCTTAGACGAGCAGTACTTC.

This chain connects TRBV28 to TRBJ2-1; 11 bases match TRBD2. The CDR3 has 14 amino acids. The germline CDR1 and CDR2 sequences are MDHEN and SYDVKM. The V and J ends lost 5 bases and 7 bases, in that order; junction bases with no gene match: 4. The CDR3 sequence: CASSVLAGGNEQFF. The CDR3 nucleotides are TGTGCCAGCAGTGTGCTAGCGGGAGGAAATGAGCAGTTCTTC. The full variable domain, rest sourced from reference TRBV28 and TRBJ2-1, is DVKVTQSSRYLVKRTGEKVFLECVQDMDHENMFWYRQDPGLGLRLIYFSYDVKMKEKGDIPEGYSVSREKKERFSLILESASTNQTSMYLCASSVLAGGNEQFFGPGTRLTVL.

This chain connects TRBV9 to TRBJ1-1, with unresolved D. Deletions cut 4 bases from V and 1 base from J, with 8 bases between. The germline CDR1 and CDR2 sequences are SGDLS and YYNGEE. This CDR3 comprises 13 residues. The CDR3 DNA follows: TGTGCCAGCAGCTCCCCGTCGAACACTGAAGCTTTCTTT. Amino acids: CASSSPSNTEAFF.

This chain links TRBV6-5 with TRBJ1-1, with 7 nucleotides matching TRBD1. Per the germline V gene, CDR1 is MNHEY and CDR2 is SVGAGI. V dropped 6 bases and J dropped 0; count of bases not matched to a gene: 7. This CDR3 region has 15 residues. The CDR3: CASRLLGQMNTEAFF. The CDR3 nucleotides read TGTGCCAGCAGATTACTGGGACAGATGAACACTGAAGCTTTCTTT.

CDR3 bases: TGCGCCAGCAGCTGGGGGACAGGCACGAACACCGGGGAGCTGTTTTTT. Translating gives CASSWGTGTNTGELFF. J is TRBJ2-2 and V is TRBV5-1; 8 bases fit TRBD1. Germline V lookup: CDR1 SGHRS, CDR2 YFSETQ. This CDR3 is 16 amino acids long. V gave up 3 bases and J gave up 0 bases; unmatched junction bases: 4.

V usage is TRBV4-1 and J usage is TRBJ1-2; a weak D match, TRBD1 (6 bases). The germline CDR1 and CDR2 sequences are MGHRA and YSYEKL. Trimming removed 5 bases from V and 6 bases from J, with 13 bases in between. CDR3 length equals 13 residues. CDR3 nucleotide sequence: TGCGCCAGCAGCAAAGGGGGGGGCCATGGCTACACCTTC. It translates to CASSKGGGHGYTF.

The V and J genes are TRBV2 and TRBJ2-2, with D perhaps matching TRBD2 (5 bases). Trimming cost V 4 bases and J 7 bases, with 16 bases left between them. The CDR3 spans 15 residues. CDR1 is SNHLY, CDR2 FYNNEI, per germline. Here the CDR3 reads CASSGMPGRGGELFF. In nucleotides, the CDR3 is TGTGCCAGCAGTGGTATGCCTGGTCGGGGCGGGGAGCTGTTTTTT.

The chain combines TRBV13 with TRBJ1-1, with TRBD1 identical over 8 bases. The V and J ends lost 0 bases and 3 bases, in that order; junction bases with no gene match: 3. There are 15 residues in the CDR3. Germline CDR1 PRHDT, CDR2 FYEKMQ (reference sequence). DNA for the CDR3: TGTGCCAGCAGCTTAGGGCAGGGGGCTGACACTGAAGCTTTCTTT. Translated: CASSLGQGADTEAFF.

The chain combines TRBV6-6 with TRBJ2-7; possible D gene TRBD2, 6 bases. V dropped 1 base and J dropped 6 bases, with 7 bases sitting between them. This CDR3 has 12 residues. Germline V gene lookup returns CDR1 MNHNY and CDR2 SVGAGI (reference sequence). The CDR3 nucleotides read TGTGCCAGCAGTTACTTCGGGGGCGAGCAGTACTTC. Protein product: CASSYFGGEQYF.